This is a list of T cell receptor beta chains from one sample in a study of CD8 T cells in Susac syndrome. TCRdb redid the calling of the immunoSEQ multiplex PCR reads with MiXCR, one entry per CDR3 protein. Of around 200,000 distinct CDR3 sequences in the sample, approximately 96% were seen once. The sample consisted of CD4+ T cells from PBMCs. The origin of the receptors is a human donor with Susac syndrome. Each CDR3 is given with its conserved first and last residue. A D gene is named only where the DNA matches it firmly. Expanded clones get a size class; other rows say once, few or many, or leave the size out.

j_call d_call clone_size v_call cdr3_nt cdr3_aa
TRBJ1-2 TRBD1 NA TRBV20-1 TGCAGTGCTGTCCCAAAGGACAGGGGCGGCTATGGCTACACCTTC CSAVPKDRGGYGYTF
TRBJ2-6 NA NA TRBV29-1 TGCAGCGTTGAGCGGAGCTCTGGGGCCAACGTCCTGACTTTC CSVERSSGANVLTF
TRBJ1-1 NA NA TRBV28 TGTGCCAGCAGTCCGCGGGGGGCCGGTAGGTCTGAAGCTTTCTTT CASSPRGAGRSEAFF
TRBJ2-2 NA NA TRBV20-1 TGCAGTGCTATCACAGGGAACACCGGGGAGCTGTTTTTT CSAITGNTGELFF
TRBJ1-1 NA NA TRBV7-9 TGTGCCAGCAGCCCAATATCCCCACGAGGGGTGGACACTGAAGCTTTCTTT CASSPISPRGVDTEAFF
TRBJ2-7 NA NA TRBV5-4 TGTGCCAGCAGCGCGGCACGGAATATACGGGAGCAGTACTTC CASSAARNIREQYF
TRBJ2-7 NA NA TRBV7-3 TGTGCCAGCAGCCGAGCTAGCCCCTACGAGCAGTACTTC CASSRASPYEQYF
TRBJ1-2 NA once TRBV29-1 TGCAGCGTTGAGGCGGATTATGGCTACACCTTC CSVEADYGYTF
TRBJ1-2 NA NA TRBV4-2 TGTGCCAGCAGCCAAGATGTAACTACTAACTATGGCTACACCTTC CASSQDVTTNYGYTF
TRBJ2-5 TRBD2 NA TRBV9 TGTGCCAGCAGCTTTAGCGGGGCGTACCAAGAGACCCAGTACTTC CASSFSGAYQETQYF
TRBJ2-5 NA NA TRBV12-3/TRBV12-4 TGTGCCACCGGGGCCCAAGAGACCCAGTACTTC CATGAQETQYF
TRBJ2-7 TRBD1 NA TRBV5-6 TGTGCCAGCAGCTTCACAGGGGTCTACGAGCAGTACTTC CASSFTGVYEQYF
TRBJ2-7 NA NA TRBV6-5 TGTGCCAGCAGTTACTCCAGGACCGCGGGGCTTGGCGAGCAGTACTTC CASSYSRTAGLGEQYF
TRBJ1-6 NA NA TRBV28 TGTGCCAGCAGTGGCAGGGCTGATCCCCACTTT CASSGRADPHF
TRBJ1-1 NA NA TRBV7-9 TGTGCCAGCAGCTTGAACCCAGACGCTGAAGCTTTCTTT CASSLNPDAEAFF
TRBJ1-3 NA NA TRBV5-1 TGCGCCAGCGGCCCCGGGGAGCTCGGAAACACCATATATTTT CASGPGELGNTIYF
TRBJ2-5 NA NA TRBV3-1 TGTGCCAGCAGCCAAGACATCGGGTCCCTAGGGGCCCAGTACTTC CASSQDIGSLGAQYF
TRBJ2-3 TRBD2 NA TRBV9 TGTGCCAGCAGCTCCCAAGGGGCGGGGGGGACTCAACACACAGATACGCAGTATTTT CASSSQGAGGTQHTDTQYF
TRBJ2-7 NA NA TRBV12-3/TRBV12-4 TGTGCCAGCAGTAGGGCAGGGTACGCCTACGAGCAGTACTTC CASSRAGYAYEQYF
TRBJ1-6 TRBD1 NA TRBV9 TGTGCCAGCAGCATCGGGACAGGGGATTCACCCCTCCACTTT CASSIGTGDSPLHF
TRBJ1-2 NA NA TRBV20-1 TGCAGTGCGCCGATGGGACACCCCGCGGGCTATGGCTACACCTTC CSAPMGHPAGYGYTF
TRBJ2-7 NA NA TRBV5-1 TGCGCCAGCAGCTTGCGGCAGGGACACTACGAGCAGTACTTC CASSLRQGHYEQYF
TRBJ1-2 NA NA TRBV30 TGTGCCTGGAGTCTTGGGGGATATGGCTACACCTTC CAWSLGGYGYTF
TRBJ1-2 NA NA TRBV6-1 TGTGCCAGCAGTGAAGCAGGAGGGACCTATGGCTACACCTTC CASSEAGGTYGYTF